Listed below are T cell receptor beta chains from one sample, sequenced in a study of T cell responses to AZD1222 COVID-19 vaccine. Data came from immunoSEQ multiplex PCR; TCRdb stores just in-frame clones and leaves some out. The sample consists of roughly 160,000 clones, roughly 89% of them appearing once. Source: peripheral blood, taken on day 0 of AZD1222 vaccination. The receptors here all came from an adult in good health. Each CDR3 is given with its conserved first and last residue. Fields, in order: D gene, clone size, V gene, J gene, CDR3 DNA, CDR3 protein. The D gene is left open where the match is weak. Only part of the rows carry a size: once, few, many, or a class if the clone is expanded.

TRBD2	.	TRBV4-3	TRBJ2-2	TGCGCCAGCAGCCAGCTCATTGGGGGGGACACCGGGGAGCTGTTTTTT	CASSQLIGGDTGELFF
TRBD1	.	TRBV19	TRBJ2-2	TGTGCCAGTAGTAGGGACAGGGGGCACACCGGGGAGCTGTTTTTT	CASSRDRGHTGELFF
TRBD1	once	TRBV12-3/TRBV12-4	TRBJ2-7	TGTGCCAGCAGGCGACAGGGGGCGCGAGAGCAGTACTTC	CASRRQGAREQYF
.	.	TRBV20-1	TRBJ2-5	TGCAGTGCTAGTGCGGACCCCGGGGAGACCCAGTACTTC	CSASADPGETQYF
.	.	TRBV19	TRBJ2-5	TGTGCCAGTAGTCCCTGGGACACCAGAAAGGAGACCCAGTACTTC	CASSPWDTRKETQYF
TRBD2	.	TRBV7-9	TRBJ2-3	TGTGCCAGCAGCTTAGGGCTCGCGGGGGGCAGAGTAGATACGCAGTATTTT	CASSLGLAGGRVDTQYF
.	.	TRBV7-9	TRBJ1-2	TGTGCCAGCAGCTCACCAGGGAAAGATGGCTACACCTTC	CASSSPGKDGYTF
.	once	TRBV6-2/TRBV6-3	TRBJ2-2	TGTGCCAGCCGTTTAGAGGACGGGTGGGGCACCGGGGAGCTGTTTTTT	CASRLEDGWGTGELFF
.	once	TRBV9	TRBJ2-3	TGTGCCAGCAGCGTAGAACGAGGGAGAGATACGCAGTATTTT	CASSVERGRDTQYF
TRBD2	.	TRBV12-5	TRBJ2-2	TGTGCTAGTGGTTTCACTAGCGGGGGAACCGGGGAGCTGTTTTTT	CASGFTSGGTGELFF
.	.	TRBV30	TRBJ1-1	TGTGCCGGGGGAAATCAGATGAACACTGAAGCTTTCTTT	CAGGNQMNTEAFF
.	.	TRBV19	TRBJ1-5	TGTGCCAGTACCGGGACGGAATATAGCAATCAGCCCCAGCATTTT	CASTGTEYSNQPQHF
.	.	TRBV4-1	TRBJ1-1	TGCGCCAGCAGCCGAAAAAGGTCAACCGCGGACACTGAAGCTTTCTTT	CASSRKRSTADTEAFF
.	.	TRBV27	TRBJ1-4	TGTGCCAGCAGTTCAAGGTCGTCAACTAATGAAAAACTGTTTTTT	CASSSRSSTNEKLFF
.	.	TRBV18	TRBJ2-5	TGTGCCAGCTCACCAATACAAAAAGGGGAGACCCAGTACTTC	CASSPIQKGETQYF
.	.	TRBV20-1	TRBJ1-1	TGCAGTGCTAGTCAGGTGAAGGGTGCTTTCTTT	CSASQVKGAFF
.	.	TRBV19	TRBJ1-2	TGTGCCAGTAGTAGGATTGCCAAGCCTGCTAACTATGGCTACACCTTC	CASSRIAKPANYGYTF
TRBD1	.	TRBV6-2/TRBV6-3	TRBJ2-1	TGTGCCAGCAGTTACCCACTAGGGGGCGCGGGTAGGACCGGCTTCAATGAGCAGTTCTTC	CASSYPLGGAGRTGFNEQFF
.	.	TRBV28	TRBJ1-6	TGTGCCAGCAGTCAAATCACAGGGCAAAATTCACCCCTCCACTTT	CASSQITGQNSPLHF
.	.	TRBV5-5	TRBJ2-4	TGTGCCAGCAGCTTCATAGCCAAAAACATTCAGTACTTC	CASSFIAKNIQYF
.	.	TRBV18	TRBJ1-3	TGTGCCAGCTCACCGAACCAGGGGACCCATGGAAACACCATATATTTT	CASSPNQGTHGNTIYF
.	.	TRBV19	TRBJ2-7	TGTGCCAGTAGTATAGCCGGTGCCTACGAGCAGTACTTC	CASSIAGAYEQYF
TRBD1	once	TRBV6-5	TRBJ1-3	TGTGCCAGCAGCCCCAGGGGGAAGACAAACACCATATATTTT	CASSPRGKTNTIYF
TRBD1	.	TRBV30	TRBJ2-7	TGTGCCTGGAGTGATGAGACAGGGGTAGAGGACGAGCAGTACTTC	CAWSDETGVEDEQYF
.	.	TRBV7-2	TRBJ1-1	TGTGCCAGCAACCCCCAGGGGCTCCTGGACACTGAAGCTTTCTTT	CASNPQGLLDTEAFF
.	.	TRBV1	TRBJ2-7	TGCACCAGCAGCCAAGAGGGACCCAGGGGTTCTTCCTACGAGCAGTACTTC	CTSSQEGPRGSSYEQYF
.	.	TRBV5-1	TRBJ1-2	TGCGCCAGCAGCTTGGACAGGCGGGGGCTTTATGGCTACACCTTC	CASSLDRRGLYGYTF